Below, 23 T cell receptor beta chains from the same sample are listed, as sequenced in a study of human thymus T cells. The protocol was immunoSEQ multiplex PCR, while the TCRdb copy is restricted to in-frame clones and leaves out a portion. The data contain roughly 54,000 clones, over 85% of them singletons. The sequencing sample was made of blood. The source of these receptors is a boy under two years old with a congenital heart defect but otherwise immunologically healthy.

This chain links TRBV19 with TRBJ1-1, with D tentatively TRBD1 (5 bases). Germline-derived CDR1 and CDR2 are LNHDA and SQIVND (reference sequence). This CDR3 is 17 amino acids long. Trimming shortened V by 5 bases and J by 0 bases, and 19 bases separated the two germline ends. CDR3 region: CASSQSVLRTLNTEAFF. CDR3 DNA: TGTGCCAGTAGTCAATCCGTTCTTCGGACACTGAACACTGAAGCTTTCTTT.

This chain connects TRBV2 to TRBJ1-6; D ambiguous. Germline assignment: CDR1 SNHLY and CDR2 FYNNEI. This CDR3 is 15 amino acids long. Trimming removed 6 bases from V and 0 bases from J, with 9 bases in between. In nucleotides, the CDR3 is TGTGCCAGCAGGACTTCGAGCTCCTATAATTCACCCCTCCACTTT. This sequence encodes CASRTSSSYNSPLHF.

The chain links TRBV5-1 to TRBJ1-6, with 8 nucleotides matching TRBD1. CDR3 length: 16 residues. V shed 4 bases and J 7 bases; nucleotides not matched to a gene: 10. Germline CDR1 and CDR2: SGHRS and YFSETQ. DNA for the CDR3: TGCGCCAGCAGCCCCCTACGGACAGGGAAAAATTCACCCCTCCACTTT. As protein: CASSPLRTGKNSPLHF.

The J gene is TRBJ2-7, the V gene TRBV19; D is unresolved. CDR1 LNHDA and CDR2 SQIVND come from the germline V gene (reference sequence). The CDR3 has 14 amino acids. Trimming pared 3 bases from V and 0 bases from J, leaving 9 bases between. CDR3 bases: TGTGCCAGTAGTATTAATGTCTACTCCTACGAGCAGTACTTC. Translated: CASSINVYSYEQYF.

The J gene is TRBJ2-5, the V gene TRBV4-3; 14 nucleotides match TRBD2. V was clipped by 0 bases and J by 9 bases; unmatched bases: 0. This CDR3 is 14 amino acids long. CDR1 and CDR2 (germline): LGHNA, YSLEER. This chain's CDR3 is CASSQETSGGAQYF. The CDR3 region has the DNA TGCGCCAGCAGCCAAGAGACTAGCGGGGGGGCCCAGTACTTC.

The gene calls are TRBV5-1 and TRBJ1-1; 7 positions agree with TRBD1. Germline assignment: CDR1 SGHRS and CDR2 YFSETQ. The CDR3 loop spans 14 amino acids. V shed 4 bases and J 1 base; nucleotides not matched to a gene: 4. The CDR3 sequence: CASSPDRPNTEAFF. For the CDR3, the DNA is TGCGCCAGCAGCCCGGACAGGCCGAACACTGAAGCTTTCTTT.

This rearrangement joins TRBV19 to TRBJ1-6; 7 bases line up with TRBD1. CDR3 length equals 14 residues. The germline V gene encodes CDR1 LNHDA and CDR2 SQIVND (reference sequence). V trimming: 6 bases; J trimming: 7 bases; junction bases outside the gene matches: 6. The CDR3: CASRFGTDNSPLHF. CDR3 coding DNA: TGTGCCAGTAGGTTCGGGACAGACAATTCACCCCTCCACTTT.

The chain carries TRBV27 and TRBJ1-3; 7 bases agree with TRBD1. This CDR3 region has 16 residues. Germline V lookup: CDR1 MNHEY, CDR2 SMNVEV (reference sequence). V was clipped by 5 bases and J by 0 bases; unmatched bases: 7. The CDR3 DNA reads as TGTGCCAGCAGTCTTGGGACAGCCCGCTCTGGAAACACCATATATTTT. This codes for CASSLGTARSGNTIYF.

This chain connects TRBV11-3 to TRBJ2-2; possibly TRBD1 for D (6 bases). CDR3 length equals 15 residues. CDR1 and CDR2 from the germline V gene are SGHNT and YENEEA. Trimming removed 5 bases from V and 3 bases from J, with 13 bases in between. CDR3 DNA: TGTGCCAGCAGCCCAAGGGGACACTACACCGGGGAGCTGTTTTTT. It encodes CASSPRGHYTGELFF.

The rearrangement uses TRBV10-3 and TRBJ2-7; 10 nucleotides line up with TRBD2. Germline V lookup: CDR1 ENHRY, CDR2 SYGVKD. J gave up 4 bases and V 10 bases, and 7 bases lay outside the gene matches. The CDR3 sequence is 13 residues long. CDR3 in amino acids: CASVPSGSYEQYF. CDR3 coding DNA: TGTGCCAGCGTCCCTAGCGGGAGTTACGAGCAGTACTTC.

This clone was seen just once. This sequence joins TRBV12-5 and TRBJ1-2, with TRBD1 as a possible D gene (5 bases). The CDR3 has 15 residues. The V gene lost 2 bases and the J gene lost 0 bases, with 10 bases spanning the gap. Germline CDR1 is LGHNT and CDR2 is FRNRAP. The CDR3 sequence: CASGLSKTANYGYTF. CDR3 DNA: TGTGCTAGTGGTTTGTCCAAGACAGCTAACTATGGCTACACCTTC.

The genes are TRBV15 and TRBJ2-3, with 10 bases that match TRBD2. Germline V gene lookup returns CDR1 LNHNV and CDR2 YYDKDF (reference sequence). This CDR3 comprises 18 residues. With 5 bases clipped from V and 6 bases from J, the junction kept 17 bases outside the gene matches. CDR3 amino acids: CATSLNYFQAGGDDTQYF. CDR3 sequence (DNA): TGTGCCACCAGCCTCAACTATTTTCAAGCGGGAGGGGACGATACGCAGTATTTT.

CDR3 sequence: CASSPRTGANTEAFF. CDR3 DNA sequence: TGTGCCAGCAGCCCAAGGACAGGAGCGAACACTGAAGCTTTCTTT. The chain uses TRBV9 and TRBJ1-1, with 7 positions matching TRBD1. Germline CDR1 SGDLS, CDR2 YYNGEE. The CDR3 extends over 15 amino acids. V was pared by 4 bases and J by 1 base, with 7 bases of the junction left unmatched.

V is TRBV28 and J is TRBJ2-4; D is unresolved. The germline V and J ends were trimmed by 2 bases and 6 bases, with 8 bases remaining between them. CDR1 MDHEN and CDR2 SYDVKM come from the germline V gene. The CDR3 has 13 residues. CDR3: CASSLMGRNIQYF. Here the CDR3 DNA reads TGTGCCAGCAGTTTAATGGGCAGAAACATTCAGTACTTC.

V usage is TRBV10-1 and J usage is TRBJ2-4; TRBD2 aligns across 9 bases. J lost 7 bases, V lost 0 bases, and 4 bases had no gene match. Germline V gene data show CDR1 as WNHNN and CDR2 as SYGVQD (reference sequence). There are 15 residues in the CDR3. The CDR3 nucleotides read TGCGCCAGCAGTGAGTCGGGCGGGAGGGGGAACATTCAGTACTTC. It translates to CASSESGGRGNIQYF.

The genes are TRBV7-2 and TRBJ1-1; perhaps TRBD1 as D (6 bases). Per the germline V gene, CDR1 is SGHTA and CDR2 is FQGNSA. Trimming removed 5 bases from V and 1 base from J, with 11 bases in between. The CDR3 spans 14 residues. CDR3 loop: CASSPGQTNTEAFF. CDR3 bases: TGTGCCAGCAGCCCCGGACAGACGAACACTGAAGCTTTCTTT.

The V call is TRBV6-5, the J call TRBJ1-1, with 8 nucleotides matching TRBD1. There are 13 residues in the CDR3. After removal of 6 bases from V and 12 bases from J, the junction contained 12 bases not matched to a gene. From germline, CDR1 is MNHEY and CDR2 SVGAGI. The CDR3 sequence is CASRRTDRDGTFF. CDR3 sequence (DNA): TGTGCCAGCAGGCGAACGGACAGGGACGGGACTTTCTTT.

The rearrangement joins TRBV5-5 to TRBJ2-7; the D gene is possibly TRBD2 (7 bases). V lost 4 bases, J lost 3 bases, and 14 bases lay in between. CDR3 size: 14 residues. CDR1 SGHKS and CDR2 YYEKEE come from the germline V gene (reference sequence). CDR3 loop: CASSVRGAGYEQYF. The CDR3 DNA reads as TGTGCCAGCAGCGTCCGGGGGGCCGGCTACGAGCAGTACTTC. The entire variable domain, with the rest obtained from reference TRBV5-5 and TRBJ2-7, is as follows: DAGVTQSPTHLIKTRGQQVTLRCSPISGHKSVSWYQQVLGQGPQFIFQYYEKEERGRGNFPDRFSARQFPNYSSELNVNALLLGDSALYLCASSVRGAGYEQYFGPGTRLTVT.

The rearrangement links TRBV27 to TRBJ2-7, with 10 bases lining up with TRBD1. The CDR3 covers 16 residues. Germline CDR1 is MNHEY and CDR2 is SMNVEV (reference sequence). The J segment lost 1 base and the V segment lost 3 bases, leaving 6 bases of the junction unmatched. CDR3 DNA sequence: TGTGCCAGCAGTTTCCTGACAGGGGGCAAATCCTACGAGCAGTACTTC. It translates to CASSFLTGGKSYEQYF.

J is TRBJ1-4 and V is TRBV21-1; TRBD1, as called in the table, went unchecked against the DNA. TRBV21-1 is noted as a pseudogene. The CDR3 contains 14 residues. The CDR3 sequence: CASSQIGGNEKLFF. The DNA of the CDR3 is TGTGCCAGCAGCCAGATAGGGGGTAATGAAAAACTGTTTTTT.

CDR3 protein: CAISEDRGTDTQYF. CDR3 bases: TGTGCCATCAGTGAGGACAGAGGCACAGATACGCAGTATTTT. The V and J genes are TRBV10-3 and TRBJ2-3; TRBD1 might be the D (5 bases). The CDR3 has 14 residues. Between the trimmed V and J ends, which lost 2 bases and 1 base, there was a span of 7 bases. Germline V gene lookup returns CDR1 ENHRY and CDR2 SYGVKD.

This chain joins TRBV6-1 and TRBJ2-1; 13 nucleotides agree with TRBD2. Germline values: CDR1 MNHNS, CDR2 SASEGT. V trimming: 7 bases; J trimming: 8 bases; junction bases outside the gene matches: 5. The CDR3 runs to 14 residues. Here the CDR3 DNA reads TGTGCCAGCACCCGGACTAGCGGGAGTTATGAGCAGTTCTTC. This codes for CASTRTSGSYEQFF.

CDR3 bases: TGCGCCAGCAGCCCTCCAGGGGGTAACTATGGCTACACCTTC. The encoded protein is CASSPPGGNYGYTF. The chain links TRBV4-1 to TRBJ1-2; 7 bases line up with TRBD1. The CDR3 length is 14 residues. Germline V gene data show CDR1 as MGHRA and CDR2 as YSYEKL. The junction had 3 bases not matched to a gene; V was cut back by 4 bases and J by 1 base.